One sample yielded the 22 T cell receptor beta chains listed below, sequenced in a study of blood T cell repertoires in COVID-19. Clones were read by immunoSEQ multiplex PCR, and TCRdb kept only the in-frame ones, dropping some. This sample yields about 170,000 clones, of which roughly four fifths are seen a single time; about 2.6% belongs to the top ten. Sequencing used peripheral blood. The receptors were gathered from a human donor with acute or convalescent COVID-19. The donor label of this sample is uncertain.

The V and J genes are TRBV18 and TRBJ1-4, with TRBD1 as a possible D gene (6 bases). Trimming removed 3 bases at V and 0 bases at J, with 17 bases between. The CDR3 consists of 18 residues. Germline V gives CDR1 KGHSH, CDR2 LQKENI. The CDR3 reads CASSPVRQAFATNEKLFF. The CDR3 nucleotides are TGTGCCAGCTCACCGGTCCGACAGGCCTTTGCAACTAATGAAAAACTGTTTTTT.

This CDR3 is CASTRERYNEQFF. CDR3 nucleotides: TGTGCCAGCACCCGGGAAAGATACAATGAGCAGTTCTTC. This chain uses TRBV12-3 or TRBV12-4 with TRBJ2-1; a weak D match, TRBD2 (5 bases). The CDR3 is made up of 13 amino acids. V was pared by 7 bases and J by 4 bases, with 11 bases between.

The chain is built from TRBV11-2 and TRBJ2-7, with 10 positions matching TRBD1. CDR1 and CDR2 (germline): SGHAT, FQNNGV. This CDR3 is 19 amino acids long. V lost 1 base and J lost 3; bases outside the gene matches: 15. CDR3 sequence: CASSLGRGRQGAKDYEQYF. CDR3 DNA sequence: TGTGCCAGCAGCTTAGGAAGGGGGAGACAGGGGGCAAAGGACTACGAGCAGTACTTC.

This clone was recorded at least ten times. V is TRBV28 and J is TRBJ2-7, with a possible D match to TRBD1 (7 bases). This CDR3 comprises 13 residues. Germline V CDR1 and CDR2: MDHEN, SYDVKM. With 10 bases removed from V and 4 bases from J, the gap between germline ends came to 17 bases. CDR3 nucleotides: TGTGCCACCCGGACAGGAGGGAGGTACGAGCAGTACTTC. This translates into CATRTGGRYEQYF.

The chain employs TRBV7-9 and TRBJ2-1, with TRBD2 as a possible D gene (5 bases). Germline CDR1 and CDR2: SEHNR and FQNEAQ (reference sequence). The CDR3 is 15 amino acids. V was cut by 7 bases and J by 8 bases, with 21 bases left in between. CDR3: CASTLFRGNIDEQFF. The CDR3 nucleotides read TGTGCCAGCACCCTTTTCCGGGGAAATATCGATGAGCAGTTCTTC.

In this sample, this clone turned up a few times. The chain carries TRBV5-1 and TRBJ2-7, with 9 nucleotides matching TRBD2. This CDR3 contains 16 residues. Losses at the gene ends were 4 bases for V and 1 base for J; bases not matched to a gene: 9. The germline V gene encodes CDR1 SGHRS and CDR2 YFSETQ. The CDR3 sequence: CASSRVTSGLSYEQYF. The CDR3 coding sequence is TGCGCCAGCAGCCGCGTGACTAGCGGTTTATCCTACGAGCAGTACTTC. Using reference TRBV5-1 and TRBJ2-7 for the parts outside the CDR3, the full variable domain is KAGVTQTPRYLIKTRGQQVTLSCSPISGHRSVSWYQQTPGQGLQFLFEYFSETQRNKGNFPGRFSGRQFSNSRSEMNVSTLELGDSALYLCASSRVTSGLSYEQYFGPGTRLTVT.

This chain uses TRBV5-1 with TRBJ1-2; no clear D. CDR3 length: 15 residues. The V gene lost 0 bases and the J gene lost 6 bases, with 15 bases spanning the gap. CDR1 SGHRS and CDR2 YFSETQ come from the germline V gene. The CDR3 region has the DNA TGCGCCAGCAGCTTGGCGGCCGGGATCGGAAATGGCTACACCTTC. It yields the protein CASSLAAGIGNGYTF.

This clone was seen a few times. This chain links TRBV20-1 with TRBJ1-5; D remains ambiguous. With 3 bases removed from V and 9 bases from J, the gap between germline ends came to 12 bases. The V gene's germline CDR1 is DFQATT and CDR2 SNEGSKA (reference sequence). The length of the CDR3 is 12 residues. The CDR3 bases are TGCAGTGCTAGTCACCCTACGGGGCCCCAGCATTTT. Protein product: CSASHPTGPQHF.

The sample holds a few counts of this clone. The CDR3 region is CASSYSAGLDTGELFF. CDR3 coding DNA: TGTGCCAGCAGTTACTCAGCAGGGTTGGACACCGGGGAGCTGTTTTTT. V is TRBV6-5 and J is TRBJ2-2; TRBD1 might be the D (5 bases). Germline CDR1 MNHEY, CDR2 SVGAGI. The CDR3 has 16 residues. V was pared by 0 bases and J by 3 bases, with 11 bases between.

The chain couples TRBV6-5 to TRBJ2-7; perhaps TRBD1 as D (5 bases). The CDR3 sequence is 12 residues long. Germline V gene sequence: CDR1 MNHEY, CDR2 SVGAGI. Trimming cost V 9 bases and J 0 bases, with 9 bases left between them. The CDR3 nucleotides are TGTGCCAGTTCGGACAACTCCTACGAGCAGTACTTC. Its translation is CASSDNSYEQYF.

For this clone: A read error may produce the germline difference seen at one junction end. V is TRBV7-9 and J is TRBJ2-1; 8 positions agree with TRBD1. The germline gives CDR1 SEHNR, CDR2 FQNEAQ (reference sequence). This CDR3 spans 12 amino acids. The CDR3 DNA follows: TGTGCCAGCAGCTTAGCAGACAGGGGAACGATCTTC. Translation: CASSLADRGTIF. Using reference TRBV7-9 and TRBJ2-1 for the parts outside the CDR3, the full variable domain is DTGVSQNPRHKITKRGQNVTFRCDPISEHNRLYWYRQTLGQGPEFLTYFQNEAQLEKSRLLSDRFSAERPKGSFSTLEIQRTEQGDSAMYLCASSLADRGTIFGPGTRLTVL.

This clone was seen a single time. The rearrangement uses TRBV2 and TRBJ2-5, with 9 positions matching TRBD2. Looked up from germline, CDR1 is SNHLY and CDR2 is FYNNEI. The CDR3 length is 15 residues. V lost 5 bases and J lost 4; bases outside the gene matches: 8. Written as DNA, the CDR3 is TGTGCCAGCAGTTATATAGCGGGAGTGGGAGAGACCCAGTACTTC. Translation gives CASSYIAGVGETQYF.

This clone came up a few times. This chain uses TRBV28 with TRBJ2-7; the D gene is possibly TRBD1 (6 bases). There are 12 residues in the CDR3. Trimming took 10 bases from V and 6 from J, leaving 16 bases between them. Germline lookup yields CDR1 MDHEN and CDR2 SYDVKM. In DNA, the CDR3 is TGTGCCACGAGAAGTGGGGACATCGAGCAGTACTTC. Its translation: CATRSGDIEQYF.

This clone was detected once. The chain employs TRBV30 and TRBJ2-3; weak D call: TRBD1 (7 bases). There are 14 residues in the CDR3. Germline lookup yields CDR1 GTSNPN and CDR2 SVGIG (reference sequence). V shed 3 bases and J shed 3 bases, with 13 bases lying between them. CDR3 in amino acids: CAWRGGGKTDTQYF. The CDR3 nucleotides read TGTGCCTGGAGAGGGGGCGGGAAGACAGATACGCAGTATTTT.

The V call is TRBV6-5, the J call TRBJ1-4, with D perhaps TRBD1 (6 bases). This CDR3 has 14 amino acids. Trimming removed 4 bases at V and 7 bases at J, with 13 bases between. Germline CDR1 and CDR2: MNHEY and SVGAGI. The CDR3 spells CASSSGQNREKLFF. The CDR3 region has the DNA TGTGCCAGCAGTTCAGGACAGAACCGTGAAAAACTGTTTTTT.

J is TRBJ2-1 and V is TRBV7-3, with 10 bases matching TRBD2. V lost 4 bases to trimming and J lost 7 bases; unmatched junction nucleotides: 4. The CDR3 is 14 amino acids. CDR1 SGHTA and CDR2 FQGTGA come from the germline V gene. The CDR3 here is CASSSSGRGNEQFF. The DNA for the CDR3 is TGTGCCAGCAGCTCTAGCGGGAGAGGGAATGAGCAGTTCTTC.

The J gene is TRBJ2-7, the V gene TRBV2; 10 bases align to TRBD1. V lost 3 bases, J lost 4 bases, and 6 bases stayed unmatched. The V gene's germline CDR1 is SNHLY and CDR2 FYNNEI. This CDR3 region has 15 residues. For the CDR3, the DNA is TGTGCCAGCAGTGACCCGGGACAGGGGTTTTACGAGCAGTACTTC. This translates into CASSDPGQGFYEQYF.

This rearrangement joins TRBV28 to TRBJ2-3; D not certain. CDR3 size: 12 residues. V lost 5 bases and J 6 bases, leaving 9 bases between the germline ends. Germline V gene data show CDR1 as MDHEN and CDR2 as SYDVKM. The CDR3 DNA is TGTGCCAGCAGTCCCTTCGGGGATACGCAGTATTTT. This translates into CASSPFGDTQYF.

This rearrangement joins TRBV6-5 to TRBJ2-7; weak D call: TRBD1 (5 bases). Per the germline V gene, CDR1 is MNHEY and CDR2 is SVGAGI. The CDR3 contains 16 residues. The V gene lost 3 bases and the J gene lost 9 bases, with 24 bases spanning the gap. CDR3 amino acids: CASSYGAVGSRRGQYF. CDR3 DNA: TGTGCCAGCAGTTATGGGGCAGTAGGTAGTCGACGAGGGCAGTACTTC.

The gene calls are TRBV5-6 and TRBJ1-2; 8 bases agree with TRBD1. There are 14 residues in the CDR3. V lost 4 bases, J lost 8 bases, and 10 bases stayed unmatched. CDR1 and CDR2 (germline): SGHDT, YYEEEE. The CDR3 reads CASSPDRGRGGYTF. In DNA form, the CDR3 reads TGTGCCAGCAGCCCTGACAGGGGACGAGGGGGCTACACCTTC.

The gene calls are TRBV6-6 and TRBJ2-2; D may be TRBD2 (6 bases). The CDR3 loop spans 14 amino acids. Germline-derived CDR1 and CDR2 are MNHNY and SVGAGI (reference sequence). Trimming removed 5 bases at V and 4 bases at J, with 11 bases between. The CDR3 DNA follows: TGTGCCAGCAGTCAATTGGGGGGCACCGGGGAGCTGTTTTTT. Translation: CASSQLGGTGELFF.

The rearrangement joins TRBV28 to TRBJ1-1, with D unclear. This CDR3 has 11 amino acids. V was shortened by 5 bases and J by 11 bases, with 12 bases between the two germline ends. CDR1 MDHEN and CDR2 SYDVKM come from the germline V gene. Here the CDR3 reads CASSSRGDAFF. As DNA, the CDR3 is TGTGCCAGCAGTAGTCGGGGAGACGCTTTCTTT.